This record looks at one TCR beta chain sequence and its context. Its cognate antigen has yet to be identified. No much larger clone is present one base from it, and per-base qualities are unavailable. Instrument on record: Illumina NovaSeq 6000. TCRalpha and TCRbeta cDNA libraries were built by 5'RACE with constant-segment primers, adding sample barcodes and unique molecular identifiers. RNA was extracted from every sample with Trizol reagent. Libraries were amplified in two PCR steps, with a second sample barcode and Illumina TruSeq adapters added in the second step. Libraries were sequenced on an Illumina NovaSeq with 2 x 150 bp paired-end reads. For the original study's pipeline: Reads were demultiplexed and collapsed into UMI-guided consensus sequences with migec v1.2.7. Using mixcr v2.1.11, the UMI consensuses were aligned to TRA and TRB V and J templates and assembled into clonotypes. Clonotypes were classified as expanded or contracted when called significant by both edgeR and NoisET, with noise models trained on biological replicates. edgeR calls used a false discovery rate-adjusted p below 0.01 and a log2 fold-change threshold of 1. PCA with hierarchical clustering of max-normalized trajectories of the 1000 most abundant clonotypes was used as exploratory dynamics analysis. Each responding clone was given a CD4 or CD8 phenotype based on the CD4+ and CD8+ repertoires, which had been sequenced separately. TCRdb ran its own pipeline on the public reads, namely fastp trimming at Q25 and MiXCR clone calling, and kept in-frame beta chains. Rows matching on CDR3 protein sequence are summarized as one entry with the most common DNA and genes. The V and J calls were determined by TCRdb, not by the authors. For this sample there are about half a million distinct CDR3 sequences; around a sixth appear just once. The ten largest make up roughly 12% of the sample.

The sample comes from a study of T-cell memory formation after mild COVID-19 (dated by TCRdb to the early 2020s). Notes on the research overall: Most TCR sequence clusters were specific to one of the two donors. Longitudinal TCRalpha and TCRbeta repertoire sequencing tracked T-cell clones expanding and contracting after mild COVID-19 in two donors. The cohort was made up of two young adult volunteers, one female and one male, who were previously healthy. Findings and caveats that apply to the study as a whole: Clones contracting from day 15 to 85 had balanced CD4/CD8 phenotypes, while a second wave expanding from day 15 to 37 was biased towards CD4+. The study included only a couple of mild cases, and larger cohorts that include severe cases with pre-infection samples were judged to be necessary. Some responding clones were detected in pre-infection memory, suggesting pre-existing cross-reactive memory T cells joined the SARS-CoV-2 response. Contracting CD4+ clones turned up mainly in the CM and EM memory subsets, whereas EMRA was where CD8+ clones were enriched. SARS-CoV-2 specificity was not confirmed for the second-wave clones peaking on day 37.

V gives up 6 bases and J gives up 5 bases, and the segment between their germline ends measures 7 bases. Measured from the cysteine to the phenylalanine, the CDR3 is 11 residues long. The retained sequence is limited to the CDR3, 33 bases, with the frame set at the first base. Ficoll-Paque density gradient centrifugation was the method used to isolate PBMCs. Sequenced sample: PBMCs or a T cell subset sorted from them (not recorded which). The chain joins TRBV12-3 or TRBV12-4 to TRBJ1-1, with no confidently assigned D gene. This receptor was obtained from an adult woman who had mild COVID-19 (a few samples of this study predate the infection). The sample titles of this study are shuffled in the database, so cell type and time point are left out; the donor was told from shared clones. The CDR3 protein sequence reads: CASSERTEAFF. Read as DNA, the sequence is TGTGCCAGCAGCGAAAGGACTGAAGCTTTCTTT.